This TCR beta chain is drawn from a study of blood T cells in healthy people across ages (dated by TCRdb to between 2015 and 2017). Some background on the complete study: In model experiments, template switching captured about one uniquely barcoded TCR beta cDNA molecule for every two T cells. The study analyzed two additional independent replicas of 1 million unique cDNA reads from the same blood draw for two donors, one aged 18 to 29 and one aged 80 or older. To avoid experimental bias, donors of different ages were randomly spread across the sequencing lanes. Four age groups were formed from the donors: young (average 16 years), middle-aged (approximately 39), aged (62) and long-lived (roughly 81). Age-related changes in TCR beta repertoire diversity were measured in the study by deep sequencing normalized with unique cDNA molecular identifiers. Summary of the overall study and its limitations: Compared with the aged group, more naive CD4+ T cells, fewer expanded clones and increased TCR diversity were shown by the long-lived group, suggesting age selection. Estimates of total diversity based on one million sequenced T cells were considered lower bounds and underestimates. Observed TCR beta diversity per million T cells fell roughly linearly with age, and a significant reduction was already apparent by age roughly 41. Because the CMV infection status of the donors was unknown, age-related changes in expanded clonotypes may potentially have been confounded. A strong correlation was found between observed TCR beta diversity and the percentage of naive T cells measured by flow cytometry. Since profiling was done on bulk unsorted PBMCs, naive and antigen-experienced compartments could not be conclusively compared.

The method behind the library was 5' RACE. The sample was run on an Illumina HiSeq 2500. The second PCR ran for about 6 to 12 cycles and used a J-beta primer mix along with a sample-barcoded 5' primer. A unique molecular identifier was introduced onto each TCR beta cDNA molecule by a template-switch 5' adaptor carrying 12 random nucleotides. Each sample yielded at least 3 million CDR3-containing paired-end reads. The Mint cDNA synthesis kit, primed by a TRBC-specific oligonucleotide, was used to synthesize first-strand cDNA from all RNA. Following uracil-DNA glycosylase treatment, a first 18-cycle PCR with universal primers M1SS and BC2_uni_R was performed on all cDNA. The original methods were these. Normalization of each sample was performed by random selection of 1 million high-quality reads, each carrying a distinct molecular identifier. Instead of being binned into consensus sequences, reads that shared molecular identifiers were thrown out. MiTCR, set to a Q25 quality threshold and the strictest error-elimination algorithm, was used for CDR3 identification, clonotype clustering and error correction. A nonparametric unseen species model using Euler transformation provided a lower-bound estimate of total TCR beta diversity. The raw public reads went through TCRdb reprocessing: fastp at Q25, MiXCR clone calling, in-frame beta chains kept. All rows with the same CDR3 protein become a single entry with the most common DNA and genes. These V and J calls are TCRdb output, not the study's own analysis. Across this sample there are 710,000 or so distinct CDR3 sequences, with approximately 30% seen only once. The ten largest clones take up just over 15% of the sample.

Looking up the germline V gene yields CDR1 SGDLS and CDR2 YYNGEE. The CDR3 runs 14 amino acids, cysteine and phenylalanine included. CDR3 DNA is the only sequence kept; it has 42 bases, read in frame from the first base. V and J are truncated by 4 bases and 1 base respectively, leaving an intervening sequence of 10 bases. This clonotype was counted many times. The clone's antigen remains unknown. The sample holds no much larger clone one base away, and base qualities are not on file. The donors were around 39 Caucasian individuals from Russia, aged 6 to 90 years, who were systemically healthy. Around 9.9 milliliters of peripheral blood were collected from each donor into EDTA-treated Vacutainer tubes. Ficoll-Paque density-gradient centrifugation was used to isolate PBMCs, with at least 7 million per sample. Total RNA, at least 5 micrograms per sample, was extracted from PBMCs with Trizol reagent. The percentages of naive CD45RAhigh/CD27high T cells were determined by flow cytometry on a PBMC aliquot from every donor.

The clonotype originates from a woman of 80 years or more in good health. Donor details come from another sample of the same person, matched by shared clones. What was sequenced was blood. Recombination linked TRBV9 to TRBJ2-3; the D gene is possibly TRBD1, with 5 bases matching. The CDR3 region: CASSQPTGTDTQYF. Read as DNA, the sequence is TGTGCCAGCAGCCAACCGACAGGCACAGATACGCAGTATTTT.